The rows below give T cell receptor beta chains drawn from one sample of a study of cytomegalovirus exposure and HLA in healthy donors. TCRdb's copy holds only in-frame clones and misses some; the assay was immunoSEQ multiplex PCR. The sample has 150,000 to 200,000 clones; around 81% are singletons. Source material: PBMCs. These receptors originate from a young woman in good health and CMV-seropositive. The CDR3 runs from the conserved cysteine through the conserved F or W. D genes are given only for firm matches. Size tells how often a clone was seen (once, few, many) or the class of an expanded clone, and some rows leave it out.

D gene,V gene,clone size,J gene,CDR3 protein,CDR3 DNA
TRBD1,TRBV4-1,.,TRBJ2-7,CASSQISTGISYEQYF,TGCGCCAGCAGCCAAATTTCGACAGGGATCTCCTACGAGCAGTACTTC
TRBD2,TRBV7-2,once,TRBJ2-5,CASSLGSSGGQETQYF,TGTGCCAGCAGCTTAGGGTCTAGCGGGGGCCAAGAGACCCAGTACTTC
.,TRBV9,.,TRBJ2-1,CASSVWDNTNEQFF,TGTGCCAGCAGCGTGTGGGACAACACCAATGAGCAGTTCTTC
.,TRBV4-1,few,TRBJ1-4,CASTRTAQAPATNEKLFF,TGCGCCAGCACCCGGACAGCGCAAGCCCCTGCAACTAATGAAAAACTGTTTTTT
TRBD1,TRBV5-4,.,TRBJ2-7,CASSSDREQIHEQYF,TGTGCCAGCAGCTCCGACAGGGAGCAAATACACGAGCAGTACTTC
.,TRBV6-5,.,TRBJ2-3,CASRDLGGVDTQYF,TGTGCCAGCAGAGACCTAGGAGGCGTAGATACGCAGTATTTT
TRBD1,TRBV7-2,.,TRBJ1-2,CASSIRDRGTHYGYTF,TGTGCCAGCAGCATACGGGACAGGGGAACCCACTATGGCTACACCTTC
TRBD2,TRBV2,.,TRBJ2-3,CASSRGLAGADTQYF,TGTGCCAGCAGTCGGGGGCTAGCGGGGGCAGATACGCAGTATTTT
TRBD2,TRBV10-2,.,TRBJ2-1,CASSEKRGGFEQFF,TGCGCCAGCAGTGAGAAGCGGGGGGGATTTGAGCAGTTCTTC
.,TRBV29-1,.,TRBJ2-1,CSVEARVEQFF,TGCAGCGTGGAGGCTAGGGTTGAGCAGTTCTTC
.,TRBV7-9,.,TRBJ2-7,CASSLARGQPYEQYF,TGTGCCAGCAGCTTAGCGCGGGGACAGCCCTACGAGCAGTACTTC
.,TRBV10-2,large,TRBJ1-1,CASSDRENTEAFF,TGCGCCAGCAGTGACAGGGAGAACACTGAAGCTTTCTTT
.,TRBV5-4,few,TRBJ1-2,CASSPVAGDYGYTF,TGTGCCAGCAGCCCAGTAGCCGGGGACTATGGCTACACCTTC
TRBD2,TRBV29-1,few,TRBJ2-5,CSVDLGGGETQYF,TGCAGCGTTGACCTCGGGGGGGGAGAGACCCAGTACTTC
.,TRBV6-5,few,TRBJ2-6,CASSYPSSSGANVLTF,TGTGCCAGCAGTTACCCATCTAGCTCTGGGGCCAACGTCCTGACTTTC
.,TRBV18,few,TRBJ2-5,CASSPGLQETQYF,TGTGCCAGCTCACCGGGACTCCAAGAGACCCAGTACTTC
.,TRBV7-8,few,TRBJ2-4,CASSPRTLRGTAKNIQYF,TGTGCCAGCAGCCCCAGGACCCTCAGGGGAACAGCCAAAAACATTCAGTACTTC
.,TRBV6-1,.,TRBJ2-1,CASRFRESTYNEQFF,TGTGCCAGCAGGTTCAGGGAATCCACCTACAATGAGCAGTTCTTC
TRBD2,TRBV29-1,.,TRBJ2-1,CSAGGGVSREQFF,TGCAGCGCTGGGGGGGGTGTAAGCCGCGAGCAGTTCTTC
TRBD1,TRBV4-3,.,TRBJ1-2,CASSSPGQGAYGYTF,TGCGCCAGCAGCTCCCCGGGACAGGGGGCCTACGGCTACACCTTC
.,TRBV19,few,TRBJ2-7,CASSTTGGEQQYF,TGTGCCAGTAGTACTACAGGGGGGGAGCAGCAGTACTTC
TRBD1,TRBV15,.,TRBJ1-1,CATSRARTGGSEAFF,TGTGCCACCAGCAGAGCCCGGACAGGGGGCTCTGAAGCTTTCTTT
TRBD1,TRBV5-1,few,TRBJ2-7,CASRNAGTAYEQYF,TGCGCCAGCAGAAACGCCGGGACAGCCTACGAGCAGTACTTC
.,TRBV27,once,TRBJ2-7,CASSLSTQGYEQYF,TGTGCCAGCAGTTTATCGACTCAGGGCTACGAGCAGTACTTC
.,TRBV28,.,TRBJ1-5,CASSLSPGPKGQPQHF,TGTGCCAGCAGTTTAAGTCCAGGTCCTAAGGGGCAGCCCCAGCATTTT
.,TRBV27,.,TRBJ1-2,CASSFRGNGYGYTF,TGTGCCAGCAGTTTTAGGGGAAATGGCTATGGCTACACCTTC
.,TRBV5-1,few,TRBJ2-3,CASSPPGTSTDTQYF,TGCGCCAGCAGCCCCCCAGGGACTAGCACAGATACGCAGTATTTT
TRBD2,TRBV7-6,.,TRBJ2-1,CASSLALTSGAAPVF,TGTGCCAGCAGCTTAGCCCTGACTAGCGGAGCCGCTCCGGTCTTC
TRBD2,TRBV7-2,.,TRBJ2-1,CASSLDVGGGRRDEQFF,TGTGCCAGCAGCTTAGATGTAGGCGGGGGGAGAAGGGATGAGCAGTTCTTC
.,TRBV7-7,.,TRBJ2-1,CASSLTERASEQFF,TGTGCCAGCAGCTTAACGGAGCGGGCAAGTGAGCAGTTCTTC
.,TRBV15,few,TRBJ1-5,CATSRDPGAGVGGSQPQHF,TGTGCCACCAGCAGAGATCCAGGGGCAGGGGTTGGGGGAAGTCAGCCCCAGCATTTT
TRBD2,TRBV5-4,once,TRBJ2-5,CASSGGLAGVETQYF,TGTGCCAGCAGCGGGGGACTAGCGGGAGTCGAGACCCAGTACTTC
.,TRBV28,once,TRBJ1-6,CASSLAGSNTPLHF,TGTGCCAGCAGTCTCGCGGGGTCAAATACACCCCTCCACTTT
.,TRBV4-3,.,TRBJ1-5,CASSRDSNWDQPQHF,TGCGCCAGCAGCCGGGACTCAAACTGGGATCAGCCCCAGCATTTT
TRBD2,TRBV6-1,.,TRBJ2-7,CASSDPGGLIDEQYF,TGTGCCAGCAGCGATCCGGGAGGGCTTATTGACGAGCAGTACTTC
.,TRBV30,.,TRBJ1-1,CAWSHGNTEAFF,TGTGCCTGGAGTCACGGTAACACTGAAGCTTTCTTT
TRBD2,TRBV9,few,TRBJ2-6,CASSPRLAGGSGANVLTF,TGTGCCAGCAGCCCTAGACTAGCGGGGGGGTCTGGGGCCAACGTCCTGACTTTC
.,TRBV5-1,.,TRBJ2-3,CASSSRQSTDTQYF,TGCGCCAGCAGCTCCCGACAGAGCACAGATACGCAGTATTTT
.,TRBV6-6,.,TRBJ1-1,CASSPTGVEAFF,TGTGCCAGCAGTCCTACAGGTGTTGAAGCTTTCTTT
TRBD1,TRBV4-1,.,TRBJ1-2,CASSQVPPGQGANGYTF,TGCGCCAGCAGCCAAGTCCCCCCGGGACAGGGGGCCAATGGCTACACCTTC
.,TRBV9,.,TRBJ1-4,CASSEGDRFNEKLFF,TGCGCCAGCAGCGAGGGCGACAGGTTTAATGAAAAACTGTTTTTT
.,TRBV30,.,TRBJ1-2,CALRQTPNYGYTF,TGTGCCTTACGACAGACTCCTAACTATGGCTACACCTTC
.,TRBV28,.,TRBJ1-1,CASSFLGRQNTEAFF,TGTGCCAGCAGTTTCCTCGGCAGGCAGAACACTGAAGCTTTCTTT
.,TRBV6-6,.,TRBJ2-7,CASIDKDSGHEQYF,TGTGCCAGCATCGACAAGGACAGTGGACACGAGCAGTACTTC
TRBD1,TRBV7-2,once,TRBJ1-4,CASSLKDRANEKLFF,TGTGCCAGCAGCTTAAAGGACAGGGCTAATGAAAAACTGTTTTTT
.,TRBV14,.,TRBJ2-7,CASSQDPTGFGYEQYF,TGTGCCAGCAGCCAAGATCCCACAGGGTTCGGCTACGAGCAGTACTTC
.,TRBV4-3,few,TRBJ1-2,CASSLTRMVDYGYTF,TGCGCCAGCAGCCTGACACGGATGGTGGATTATGGCTACACCTTC
TRBD1,TRBV7-9,few,TRBJ1-2,CASSLASAGGQGYTF,TGTGCCAGCAGCTTAGCTTCGGCAGGGGGCCAGGGCTACACCTTC
TRBD1,TRBV6-5,.,TRBJ1-1,CASRTQGVTEAFF,TGTGCCAGCAGGACACAGGGGGTGACTGAAGCTTTCTTT
.,TRBV29-1,.,TRBJ2-7,CSVVTSSYEQYF,TGCAGCGTTGTTACCAGCTCCTACGAGCAGTACTTC
.,TRBV7-9,.,TRBJ2-1,CASSGEQFF,TGTGCCAGCTCCGGTGAGCAGTTCTTC
.,TRBV19,.,TRBJ1-5,CASSIAGGNQPQHF,TGTGCCAGTAGTATCGCAGGGGGCAATCAGCCCCAGCATTTT
TRBD2,TRBV4-3,.,TRBJ2-3,CASSHWTSGGEDTQYF,TGCGCCAGCAGCCACTGGACTAGCGGGGGGGAGGATACGCAGTATTTT
TRBD2,TRBV5-4,.,TRBJ2-5,CASSSKQQDGGETQYF,TGTGCCAGCAGCTCTAAACAACAGGACGGGGGGGAGACCCAGTACTTC
.,TRBV6-5,.,TRBJ1-1,CASSYGRGTEAFF,TGTGCCAGCAGTTACGGGAGGGGCACTGAAGCTTTCTTT
TRBD2,TRBV10-2,.,TRBJ2-7,CASSESSLAGGNYEQYF,TGCGCCAGCAGTGAGTCGTCGCTAGCGGGGGGAAACTACGAGCAGTACTTC
.,TRBV12-2,.,TRBJ1-2,CASRLTGVLWYGYTF,TGTGCAAGTCGCTTGACAGGGGTTTTATGGTATGGCTACACCTTC
.,TRBV29-1,.,TRBJ1-2,CSGGLGGGYTF,TGCAGCGGGGGGCTCGGTGGCGGCTACACCTTC
.,TRBV7-2,few,TRBJ2-2,CASSLWGGNTGELFF,TGTGCCAGCAGCTTATGGGGCGGGAACACCGGGGAGCTGTTTTTT
.,TRBV9,.,TRBJ1-2,CASSVAGDGYYGYTF,TGTGCCAGCAGCGTGGCAGGGGATGGATACTATGGCTACACCTTC